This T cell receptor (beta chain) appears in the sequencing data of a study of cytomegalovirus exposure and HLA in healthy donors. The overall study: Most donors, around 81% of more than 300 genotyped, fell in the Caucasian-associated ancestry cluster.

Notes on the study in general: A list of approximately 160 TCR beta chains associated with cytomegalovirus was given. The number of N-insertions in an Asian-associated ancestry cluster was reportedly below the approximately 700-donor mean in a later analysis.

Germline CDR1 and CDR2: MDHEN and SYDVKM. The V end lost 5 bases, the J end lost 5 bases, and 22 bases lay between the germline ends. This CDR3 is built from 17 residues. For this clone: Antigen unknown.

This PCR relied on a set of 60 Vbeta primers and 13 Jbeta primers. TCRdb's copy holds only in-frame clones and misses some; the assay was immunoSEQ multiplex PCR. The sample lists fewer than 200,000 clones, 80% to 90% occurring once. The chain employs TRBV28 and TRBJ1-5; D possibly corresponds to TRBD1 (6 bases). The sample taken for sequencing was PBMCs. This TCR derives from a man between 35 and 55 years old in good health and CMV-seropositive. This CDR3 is CASSPPIGRGTDQPQHF. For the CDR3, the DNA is TGTGCCAGCAGTCCCCCCATCGGCAGGGGAACAGATCAGCCCCAGCATTTT.